What follows are 20 T cell receptor beta chains derived from one specimen sequenced in a study of T cell responses to AZD1222 COVID-19 vaccine. Some clones are missing from TCRdb's copy, which holds only in-frame ones; the method was immunoSEQ multiplex PCR. In the table there are some 60,000 clones, around three quarters of which are singletons. This specimen was peripheral blood, taken 28 days after the second AZD1222 dose. These receptors were obtained from an adult who received the AZD1222 COVID-19 vaccine.

The chain is built from TRBV2 and TRBJ1-2, with D possibly TRBD1 on 6 matching bases. There are 15 residues in the CDR3. Per germline, CDR1 SNHLY and CDR2 FYNNEI. The V gene lost 3 bases and the J gene lost 6 bases, with 17 bases spanning the gap. The CDR3 spells CASSEGQSFYDGYTF. DNA for the CDR3: TGTGCCAGCAGTGAGGGACAATCGTTCTATGATGGCTACACCTTC.

This clone was seen only a few times. V and J are TRBV5-1 and TRBJ2-7; D tentatively fits TRBD1 or TRBD2 (5 bases each). Germline V lookup: CDR1 SGHRS, CDR2 YFSETQ. The CDR3 covers 13 residues. V was trimmed by 8 bases and J by 6 bases, leaving 18 bases between them. The CDR3 spells CASSPGRNSEQYF. Written as DNA, the CDR3 is TGCGCCAGTTCGCCGGGACGCAATTCCGAGCAGTACTTC.

This chain links TRBV11-3 with TRBJ1-2; D is unclear. V lost 0 bases to trimming and J lost 2 bases, with 13 bases between them. CDR1 and CDR2 from the germline V gene are SGHNT and YENEEA. The CDR3 consists of 16 residues. The chain's CDR3 is CASSLEGRFGNYGYTF. In DNA, the CDR3 is TGTGCCAGCAGCTTAGAGGGCAGGTTCGGAAACTATGGCTACACCTTC.

The chain carries TRBV23-1 and TRBJ1-4; no reliable D call. TRBV23-1 is an ORF, with its function uncertain. CDR3 length: 21 amino acids. V was shortened by 2 bases and J by 5 bases, with 30 bases between the two germline ends. Written as DNA, the CDR3 is TGCGCCAGCAGTCAAGAGACCCCGGGCCTCCTTCATCACCACCGGAATGAAAAACTGTTTTTT. Protein sequence: CASSQETPGLLHHHRNEKLFF.

This clone was seen a few times. The J gene is TRBJ1-2, the V gene TRBV7-9; D is undetermined. V was shortened by 3 bases and J by 4 bases, with 9 bases between the two germline ends. There are 13 residues in the CDR3. Germline V gene lookup returns CDR1 SEHNR and CDR2 FQNEAQ (reference sequence). The CDR3 loop is CASSFTDFYGYTF. CDR3 coding DNA: TGTGCCAGCAGCTTTACAGACTTCTATGGCTACACCTTC.

The rearrangement joins TRBV6-2 or TRBV6-3 to TRBJ2-7, with 11 positions matching TRBD2. The CDR3 is 15 amino acids. Germline-derived CDR1 and CDR2 are MNHEY and SVGEGT. V trimming: 5 bases; J trimming: 3 bases; junction bases outside the gene matches: 6. This CDR3 is CASSQSGTSGYEQYF. CDR3 DNA: TGTGCCAGCAGTCAGTCCGGGACTAGCGGCTACGAGCAGTACTTC.

The chain links TRBV4-3 to TRBJ2-5; D remains ambiguous. Germline loops: CDR1 LGHNA, CDR2 YSLEER. V was cut by 0 bases and J by 2 bases, with 7 bases left in between. The CDR3 is 14 amino acids. Here the CDR3 DNA reads TGCGCCAGCAGCCAAGATTACGGGCAAGAGACCCAGTACTTC. Translating it yields CASSQDYGQETQYF.

The CDR3 loop reads CASSISFGELFF. CDR3 nucleotides: TGTGCCAGCAGTATTAGTTTCGGGGAGCTGTTTTTT. The chain uses TRBV6-2 or TRBV6-3 and TRBJ2-2; no clear D. This CDR3 contains 12 residues. CDR1 is MNHEY and CDR2 is SVGEGT in the germline V gene. The germline V and J ends were trimmed by 5 bases and 7 bases, with 8 bases remaining between them.

This chain connects TRBV7-9 to TRBJ2-7; 8 bases match TRBD2. The junction had 4 bases not matched to a gene; V was cut back by 5 bases and J by 4 bases. Germline assignment: CDR1 SEHNR and CDR2 FQNEAQ (reference sequence). There are 13 residues in the CDR3. CDR3 protein: CASSNAGGYEQYF. The CDR3 DNA follows: TGTGCCAGCAGCAACGCGGGGGGATACGAGCAGTACTTC.

This rearrangement joins TRBV7-3 to TRBJ2-3, with D possibly being TRBD1 (6 bases). Germline values: CDR1 SGHTA, CDR2 FQGTGA. There are 16 residues in the CDR3. Between the trimmed V and J ends, which lost 5 bases and 6 bases, there was a span of 21 bases. DNA for the CDR3: TGTGCCAGCAGCCTCTGGGACACCAGCTCGCTGGATACGCAGTATTTT. Translating gives CASSLWDTSSLDTQYF.

The chain couples TRBV3-1 (or the pseudogene TRBV3-2) to TRBJ2-2; D is uncertain. Germline CDR1 and CDR2: LGHDT and YNNKEL (reference sequence). With 4 bases removed from V and 4 bases from J, the gap between germline ends came to 7 bases. The length of the CDR3 is 13 residues. CDR3 amino acids: CASSPRTTGELFF. CDR3 in DNA: TGTGCCAGCAGCCCAAGGACCACCGGGGAGCTGTTTTTT.

The CDR3 nucleotides read TGTGCCAGCAGCTGGACCGGACAAAACCCCTATGGCTACACCTTC. This encodes CASSWTGQNPYGYTF. The chain combines TRBV5-5 with TRBJ1-2; weak D call: TRBD1 (5 bases). With 3 bases removed from V and 4 bases from J, the gap between germline ends came to 16 bases. CDR1 is SGHKS, CDR2 YYEKEE, per germline (reference sequence). The CDR3 consists of 15 residues.

This rearrangement joins TRBV25-1 to TRBJ1-2, with a tentative D call TRBD1 (6 bases). V lost 4 bases and J 2 bases, leaving 8 bases between the germline ends. The germline V gene encodes CDR1 MGHDK and CDR2 SYGVNS. The length of the CDR3 is 13 residues. The CDR3 reads CASSGQGNYGYTF. As DNA, the CDR3 is TGTGCCAGCAGTGGTCAGGGGAACTATGGCTACACCTTC.

This clone was recorded a few times. The chain employs TRBV5-6 and TRBJ1-1; TRBD1 might be the D (5 bases). The germline V gene encodes CDR1 SGHDT and CDR2 YYEEEE. V was clipped by 2 bases and J by 7 bases, with 12 bases between them. This CDR3 is 13 amino acids long. CDR3 DNA: TGTGCCAGCAGCTTCCAGGGAGGCGATGAAGCTTTCTTT. Its protein is CASSFQGGDEAFF.

The chain combines TRBV5-1 with TRBJ1-3; D is uncertain. Germline V CDR1 and CDR2: SGHRS, YFSETQ. The V gene lost 5 bases and the J gene lost 6 bases, with 21 bases spanning the gap. The CDR3 loop spans 16 amino acids. The CDR3 here is CASRIRTGSLANTIYF. The CDR3 nucleotides are TGCGCCAGCAGAATTAGGACGGGAAGTCTTGCAAACACCATATATTTT.

This chain uses TRBV7-9 with TRBJ2-7; no reliable D call. Trimming removed 4 bases from V and 0 bases from J, with 7 bases in between. Germline loops: CDR1 SEHNR, CDR2 FQNEAQ (reference sequence). CDR3 length: 13 amino acids. The CDR3 bases are TGTGCCAGCAGCTGGGGAAGCTCCTACGAGCAGTACTTC. This codes for CASSWGSSYEQYF.

The chain uses TRBV28 and TRBJ2-1; 8 nucleotides line up with TRBD1. CDR1 is MDHEN, CDR2 SYDVKM, per germline. The CDR3 is 17 amino acids. With V trimmed by 3 bases and J by 5 bases, 12 bases remained unmatched. The CDR3 coding sequence is TGTGCCAGCAGTTTCCCGCGTCGGACAGGGAAAAACAATGAGCAGTTCTTC. Its protein product is CASSFPRRTGKNNEQFF. The whole variable domain, remainder taken from reference TRBV28 and TRBJ2-1, is DVKVTQSSRYLVKRTGEKVFLECVQDMDHENMFWYRQDPGLGLRLIYFSYDVKMKEKGDIPEGYSVSREKKERFSLILESASTNQTSMYLCASSFPRRTGKNNEQFFGPGTRLTVL.

The chain recombines TRBV10-2 with TRBJ2-1; 8 nucleotides agree with TRBD1. Per the germline V gene, CDR1 is WSHSY and CDR2 is SAAADI. CDR3 length: 14 residues. V shed 8 bases and J 2 bases; nucleotides not matched to a gene: 5. The CDR3 loop reads CASHRGATYNEQFF. The CDR3 nucleotides read TGCGCCAGCCACAGGGGGGCGACCTACAATGAGCAGTTCTTC.

The chain recombines TRBV6-5 with TRBJ1-2; 8 bases agree with TRBD1. After removal of 6 bases from V and 10 bases from J, the junction contained 10 bases not matched to a gene. The CDR3 has 13 residues. Germline loops: CDR1 MNHEY, CDR2 SVGAGI. CDR3 loop: CASRFPGQDFYTF. CDR3 coding DNA: TGTGCCAGCAGATTCCCGGGACAGGACTTCTACACCTTC.

The chain employs TRBV6-2 or TRBV6-3 and TRBJ1-6; D not certain. Germline-derived CDR1 and CDR2 are MNHEY and SVGEGT. CDR3 length equals 14 residues. Trimming left V 5 bases short and J 7 bases short, with 12 bases between. CDR3: CASSIRGPNSPLHF. Here the CDR3 DNA reads TGTGCCAGCAGTATCAGAGGGCCAAATTCACCCCTCCACTTT.